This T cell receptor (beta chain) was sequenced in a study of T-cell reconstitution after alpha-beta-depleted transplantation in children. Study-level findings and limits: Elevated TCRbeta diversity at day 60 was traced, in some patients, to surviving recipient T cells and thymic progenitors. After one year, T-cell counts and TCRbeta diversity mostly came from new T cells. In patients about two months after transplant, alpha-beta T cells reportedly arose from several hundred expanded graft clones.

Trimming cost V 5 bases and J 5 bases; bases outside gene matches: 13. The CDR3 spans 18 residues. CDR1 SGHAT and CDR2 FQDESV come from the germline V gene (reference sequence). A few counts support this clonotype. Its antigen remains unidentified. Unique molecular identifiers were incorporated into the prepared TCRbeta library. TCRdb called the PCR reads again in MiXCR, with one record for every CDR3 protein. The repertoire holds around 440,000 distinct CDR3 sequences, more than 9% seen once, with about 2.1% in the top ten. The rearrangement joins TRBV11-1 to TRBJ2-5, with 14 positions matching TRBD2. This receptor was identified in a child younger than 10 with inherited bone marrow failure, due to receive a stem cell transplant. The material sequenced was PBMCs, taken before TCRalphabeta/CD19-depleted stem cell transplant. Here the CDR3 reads CASSPGTSGSDPGETQYF. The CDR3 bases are TGTGCCAGCAGCCCTGGGACTAGCGGGAGTGATCCCGGTGAGACCCAGTACTTC.